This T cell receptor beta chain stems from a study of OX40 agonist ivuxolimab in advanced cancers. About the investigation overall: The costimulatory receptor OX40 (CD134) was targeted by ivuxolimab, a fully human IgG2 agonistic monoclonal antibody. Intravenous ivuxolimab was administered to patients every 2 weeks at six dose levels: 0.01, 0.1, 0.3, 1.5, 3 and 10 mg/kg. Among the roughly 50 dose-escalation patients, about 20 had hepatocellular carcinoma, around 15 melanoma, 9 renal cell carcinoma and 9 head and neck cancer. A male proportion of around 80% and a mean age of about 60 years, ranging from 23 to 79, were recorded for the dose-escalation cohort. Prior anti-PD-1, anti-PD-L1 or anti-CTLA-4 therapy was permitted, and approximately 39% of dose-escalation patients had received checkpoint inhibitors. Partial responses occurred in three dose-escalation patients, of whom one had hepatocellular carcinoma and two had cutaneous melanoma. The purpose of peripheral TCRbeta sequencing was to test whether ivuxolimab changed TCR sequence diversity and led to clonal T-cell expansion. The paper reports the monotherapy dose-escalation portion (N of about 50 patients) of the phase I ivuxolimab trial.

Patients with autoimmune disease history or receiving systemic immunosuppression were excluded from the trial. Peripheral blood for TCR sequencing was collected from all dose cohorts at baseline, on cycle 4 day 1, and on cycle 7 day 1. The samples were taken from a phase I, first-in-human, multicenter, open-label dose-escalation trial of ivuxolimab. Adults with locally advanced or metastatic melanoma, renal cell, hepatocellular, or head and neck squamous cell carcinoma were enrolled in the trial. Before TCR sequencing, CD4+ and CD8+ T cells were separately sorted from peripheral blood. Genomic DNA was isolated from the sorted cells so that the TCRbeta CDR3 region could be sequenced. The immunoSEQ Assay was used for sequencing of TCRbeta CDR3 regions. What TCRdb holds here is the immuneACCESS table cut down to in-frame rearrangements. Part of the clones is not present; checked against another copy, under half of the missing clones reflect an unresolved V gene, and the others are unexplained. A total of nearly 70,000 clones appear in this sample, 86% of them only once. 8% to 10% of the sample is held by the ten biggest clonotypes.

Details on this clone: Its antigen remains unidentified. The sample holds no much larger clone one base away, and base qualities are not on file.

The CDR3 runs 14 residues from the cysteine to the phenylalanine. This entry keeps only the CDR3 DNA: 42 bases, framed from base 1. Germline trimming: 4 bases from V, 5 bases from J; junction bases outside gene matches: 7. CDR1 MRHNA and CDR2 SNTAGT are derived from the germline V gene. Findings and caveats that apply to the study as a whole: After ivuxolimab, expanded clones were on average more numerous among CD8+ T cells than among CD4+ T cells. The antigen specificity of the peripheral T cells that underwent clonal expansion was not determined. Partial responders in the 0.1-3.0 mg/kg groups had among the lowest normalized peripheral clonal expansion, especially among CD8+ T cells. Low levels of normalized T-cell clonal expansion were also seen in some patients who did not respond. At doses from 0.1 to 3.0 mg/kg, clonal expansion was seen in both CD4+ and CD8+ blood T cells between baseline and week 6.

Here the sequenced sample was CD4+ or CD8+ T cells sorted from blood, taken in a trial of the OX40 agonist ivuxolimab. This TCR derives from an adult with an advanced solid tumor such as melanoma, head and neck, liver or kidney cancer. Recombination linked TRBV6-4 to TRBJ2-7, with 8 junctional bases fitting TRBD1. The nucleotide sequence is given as TGTGCCAGCAGTGTCTGGGCAGGGGGCAACGAGCAGTACTTC. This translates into CASSVWAGGNEQYF.